The T cell receptor beta chain under discussion was sequenced for a study of naive and memory T cell subsets. CDR1 is ENHRY and CDR2 is SYGVKD in the germline V gene. V was clipped by 2 bases and J by 5 bases; unmatched bases: 5. The CDR3 is made up of 14 amino acids. On this clonotype itself: Antigen: not known.

Both TRBC1 and TRBC2 were covered by a beta constant-region primer of two equimolar oligonucleotides. Ligated cDNA was amplified by four rounds of PCR with nested alpha and beta constant-region primers and SP2. TCRdb called the UMI-ligation and nested PCR reads again in MiXCR, with one record for every CDR3 protein. The sample yields 140,000 to 150,000 distinct CDR3 sequences, under 25% seen once. General study findings and limits: A few larger clonotypes appeared in naive repertoires, especially CD8, possibly memory cells re-expressing CD45RA.

The source of this sequence is a human donor in good health. Sequencing was performed on naive CD4+ T cells from blood. The V call is TRBV10-3, the J call TRBJ2-5; 7 bases match TRBD2. CDR3 bases: TGTGCCATCAGTGAGGGCGGGAGTGCGGAGACCCAGTACTTC. Protein: CAISEGGSAETQYF.